This is a list of T cell receptor beta chains from one sample in a study of blood T cell repertoires in COVID-19. Sequenced by immunoSEQ multiplex PCR; TCRdb stores in-frame clones only, minus some. The sample holds about 150,000 clones, around nine tenths seen once. The source material was peripheral blood. The receptors derive from a woman aged 70-85 years with acute or convalescent COVID-19. Each CDR3 is given with its conserved first and last residue. A D gene is named only where the DNA matches it firmly. Rows give clone size only sometimes, using once, few, many, or a class for an expanded clone.

v_call,d_call,j_call,clone_size,cdr3_nt,cdr3_aa
TRBV19,-,TRBJ1-4,-,TGTGCCAGCTCCGGGGAGGGGCGCACTAATGAAAAACTGTTTTTT,CASSGEGRTNEKLFF
TRBV19,TRBD1,TRBJ1-5,-,TGTGCCAGTAGTATGGTTCGGGGACAGGGTCAGCCCCAGCATTTT,CASSMVRGQGQPQHF
TRBV6-5,-,TRBJ2-7,-,TGTGCCAGCAGCAGGGGGGAGATTTACGAGCAGTACTTC,CASSRGEIYEQYF
TRBV19,-,TRBJ2-1,-,TGTGCCAGTAGTGAGGTCTACAATGAGCAGTTCTTC,CASSEVYNEQFF
TRBV7-2,-,TRBJ1-2,once,TGTGCCAGCAGCTTAATGGGGAGCTATGGCTACACCTTC,CASSLMGSYGYTF
TRBV6-2/TRBV6-3,TRBD2,TRBJ2-7,once,TGTGCCAGCAGTCCGGGGGGGCCTCTGGCCTACGAGCAGTACTTC,CASSPGGPLAYEQYF
TRBV21-1,-,TRBJ1-2,-,TGTGCCAGCAGCAAAGGAAAGACAGGGGGCTACTATGGCTACACCTTC,CASSKGKTGGYYGYTF
TRBV28,TRBD1,TRBJ1-2,-,TGTGCCAGCACCACTATCGGACAGGGGGGAGGCTACACCTTC,CASTTIGQGGGYTF
TRBV7-8,-,TRBJ1-3,-,TGTGCCAGCAGCTGGGACAGAAACACCATATATTTT,CASSWDRNTIYF
TRBV5-8,-,TRBJ1-1,-,TGTGCCAGCAGCTTGACCAGGGAAGGCACTGAAGCTTTCTTT,CASSLTREGTEAFF
TRBV4-2,-,TRBJ2-7,-,TGTGCCAGCAGCCAAGATGGGGCGGGGAACTTC,CASSQDGAGNF
TRBV6-5,TRBD2,TRBJ2-1,-,TGTGCCAGCAATAACCCGGGACTGGGACTACTTGAGCAGTTCTTC,CASNNPGLGLLEQFF
TRBV4-1,TRBD1,TRBJ2-3,-,TGCGCCAGCAGCCCCCGGACAGGGGAGCAGTATTTT,CASSPRTGEQYF
TRBV27,TRBD2,TRBJ2-5,-,TGTGCCAGCAGTTTCTTAGCGGGGGGGCTTAAGACCCAGTACTTC,CASSFLAGGLKTQYF
TRBV18,TRBD2,TRBJ2-1,-,TGTGCCAGCTCCCCACAACTAGCGGGGGTAGACAATGAGCAGTTCTTC,CASSPQLAGVDNEQFF
TRBV19,-,TRBJ2-3,-,TGTGCCAGTAGCCCGAGGGGGATCCAGCGGACCACAGATACGCAGTATTTT,CASSPRGIQRTTDTQYF
TRBV7-2,TRBD2,TRBJ2-1,-,TGTGCCAGCAGCGATACCGGGACTAGAGGCAATGAGCAGTTCTTC,CASSDTGTRGNEQFF
TRBV5-1,TRBD2,TRBJ2-2,-,TGCGCCAGCAGCAGGACTAGCGGGAATGCCGGGGAGCTGTTTTTT,CASSRTSGNAGELFF
TRBV9,-,TRBJ1-5,few,TGTGCCAGCGGCAGGGATAGCAATCAGCCCCAGCATTTT,CASGRDSNQPQHF
TRBV18,-,TRBJ2-2,-,TGTGCCAGCTCACTTGTGTCCGGGGTTGGCACCGGGGAGCTGTTTTTT,CASSLVSGVGTGELFF
TRBV6-5,-,TRBJ1-2,-,TGTGCCAGCAGTTCCGATCCGACAGGCCGAGGTGGCTACACCTTC,CASSSDPTGRGGYTF
TRBV28,-,TRBJ1-5,-,TGTGCCAGCAGTTTATCGCGGGACGGAAGAAATCAGCCCCAGCATTTT,CASSLSRDGRNQPQHF
TRBV30,-,TRBJ2-7,few,TGTGCCGGTCAGGGGCCCCCCTCCTACGAGCAGTACTTC,CAGQGPPSYEQYF
TRBV7-3,-,TRBJ2-3,-,TGTGCCAGCAGCTTAATGGGGGCTACTCACACAGATACGCAGTATTTT,CASSLMGATHTDTQYF
TRBV6-5,TRBD2,TRBJ2-1,-,TGTGCCAGCGTACCCCTGGGCGGGGGGCGGCATGAGCAGTTCTTC,CASVPLGGGRHEQFF
TRBV27,TRBD1,TRBJ1-2,-,TGTGCCAGCAAGACCTGGGACAGTCATGGCTACACCTTC,CASKTWDSHGYTF
TRBV28,-,TRBJ1-4,-,TGTGCCAGCAGTTTGGGTCCGGGGACTAATGAAAAACTGTTTTTT,CASSLGPGTNEKLFF
TRBV19,TRBD1,TRBJ1-5,-,TGTGCCAGTACCCTGGGACAGGGGAGCAATCAGCCCCAGCATTTT,CASTLGQGSNQPQHF
TRBV6-4,TRBD1,TRBJ2-7,-,TGTGCCAGCACCAAGACAGGGGACGAGCAGTACTTC,CASTKTGDEQYF
TRBV11-3,-,TRBJ1-5,once,TGTGCCAGCAGCTTAGCCCTCCAGGGAGGGTTTCGCAATCAGCCCCAGCATTTT,CASSLALQGGFRNQPQHF
TRBV4-2,TRBD1,TRBJ1-1,-,TGTGCCAGCAGCCAAACCCTGACAGGGGGCGAGTCTGAAGCTTTCTTT,CASSQTLTGGESEAFF
TRBV21-1,-,TRBJ1-5,-,TGTGCCAGCAGCAATGCAGGGTGGGTGGTAAGACAGCCCCAGCATTTT,CASSNAGWVVRQPQHF
TRBV28,-,TRBJ2-6,-,TGTGCCAGCAGCCGCGGGACAGCCAACCCTGGGGCCAACGTCCTGACTTTC,CASSRGTANPGANVLTF
TRBV5-1,-,TRBJ2-1,-,TGCGCCAGCAGCTTCCGGGGGGACAACAATGAGCAGTTCTTC,CASSFRGDNNEQFF
TRBV24-1,TRBD2,TRBJ2-1,few,TGTGCCACCAGTGACCCTAGCGGGGGCGGCTCGGTGGAGCAGTTCTTC,CATSDPSGGGSVEQFF
TRBV9,-,TRBJ2-3,-,TGTGCCAGCAGCGTTAGGAGGGAGTCTAGCACAGATACGCAGTATTTT,CASSVRRESSTDTQYF